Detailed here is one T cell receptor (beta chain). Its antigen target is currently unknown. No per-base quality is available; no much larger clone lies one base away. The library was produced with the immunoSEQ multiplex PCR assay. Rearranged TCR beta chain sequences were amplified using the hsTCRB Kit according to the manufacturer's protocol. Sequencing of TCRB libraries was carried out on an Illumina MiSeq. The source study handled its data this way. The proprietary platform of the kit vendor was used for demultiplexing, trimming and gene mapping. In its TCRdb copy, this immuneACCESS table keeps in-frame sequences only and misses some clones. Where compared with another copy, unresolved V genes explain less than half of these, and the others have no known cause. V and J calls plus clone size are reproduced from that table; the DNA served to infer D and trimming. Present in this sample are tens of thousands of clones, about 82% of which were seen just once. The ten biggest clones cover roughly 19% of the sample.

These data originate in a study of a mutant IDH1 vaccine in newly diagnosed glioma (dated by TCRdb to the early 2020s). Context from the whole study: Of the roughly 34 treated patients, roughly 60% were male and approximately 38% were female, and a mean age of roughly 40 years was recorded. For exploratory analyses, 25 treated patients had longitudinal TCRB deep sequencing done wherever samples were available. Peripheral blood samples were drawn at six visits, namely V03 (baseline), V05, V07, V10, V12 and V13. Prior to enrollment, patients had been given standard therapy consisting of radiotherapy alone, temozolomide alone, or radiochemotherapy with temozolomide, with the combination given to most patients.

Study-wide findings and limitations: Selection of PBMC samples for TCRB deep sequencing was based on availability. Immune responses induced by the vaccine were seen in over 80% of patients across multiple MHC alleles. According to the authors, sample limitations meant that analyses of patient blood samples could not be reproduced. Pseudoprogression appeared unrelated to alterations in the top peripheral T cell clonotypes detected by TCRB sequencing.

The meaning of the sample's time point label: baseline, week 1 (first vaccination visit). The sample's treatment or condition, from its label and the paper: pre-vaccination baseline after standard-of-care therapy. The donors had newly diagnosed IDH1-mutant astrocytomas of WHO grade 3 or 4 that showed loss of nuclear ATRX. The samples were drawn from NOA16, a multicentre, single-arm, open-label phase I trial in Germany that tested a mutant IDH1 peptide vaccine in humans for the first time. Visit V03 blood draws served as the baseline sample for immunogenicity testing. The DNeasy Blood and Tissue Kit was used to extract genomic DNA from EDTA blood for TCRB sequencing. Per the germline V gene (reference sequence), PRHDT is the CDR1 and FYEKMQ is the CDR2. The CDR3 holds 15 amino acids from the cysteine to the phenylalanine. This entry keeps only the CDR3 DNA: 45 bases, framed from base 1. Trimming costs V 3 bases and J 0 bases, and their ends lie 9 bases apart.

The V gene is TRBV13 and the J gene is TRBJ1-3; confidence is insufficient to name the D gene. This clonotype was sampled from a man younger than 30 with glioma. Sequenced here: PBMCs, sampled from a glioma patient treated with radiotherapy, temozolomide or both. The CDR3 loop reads CASSFGAYSGNTIYF. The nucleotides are TGTGCCAGCAGCTTCGGAGCTTACTCTGGAAACACCATATATTTT.